This T cell receptor delta chain was retrieved from a study of DNA immune sequencing with unique molecular identifiers (dated by TCRdb to the early 2020s). Concerning the study at large: Immunomagnetic cell separation was used to enrich gammadelta T cells from buffy coats, and the genomic DNA of the enriched gammadelta T cells was then sequenced. Fluorescence-activated cell sorting was used to enrich gammadelta T cells from the PBMC of 9 to 11 healthy people. For the enriched versus non-enriched comparison, about 96 ng enriched gammadelta T-cell DNA and about 1 ug non-enriched PBMC DNA were sequenced. The study developed and validated an ultrasensitive DNA-based TRD repertoire sequencing method using PCR-introduced unique molecular identifiers. The method was validated on synthetic reference molecules and on blood samples from healthy individuals. All donors were healthy individuals, and about ten of the donors were profiled using sorted gammadelta T cells from peripheral blood. General findings and caveats noted by the study authors: Among clonotypes in healthy donors, TRDV2 paired with TRDJ1 was identified as the most common TRD rearrangement. Healthy donors differed in TRD repertoire diversity, and several donors were highly oligoclonal, meaning the top 5 clonotypes made up more than half of productive molecules. The primer-based approach cannot detect novel TRD sequences that are not targeted by the primers.

The germline V gene gives CDR1 as GEAIGNYY and CDR2 as EKD. The CDR3 holds 19 amino acids from the cysteine to the phenylalanine. Only the CDR3 DNA stays, 57 bases, in frame from base 1. V and J are trimmed by 0 bases and 4 bases, and the gene matches miss 17 bases of the junction. The library was prepared using multiplex PCR. A 32-plex assay amplified the genomic DNA, with primers for all 8 TRDV and 4 TRDJ genes spanning the CDR3. During approximately 3 cycles of barcoding PCR, a 12-nucleotide UMI was attached, and a second PCR using Illumina adapter primers followed. AMPure XP beads were used to purify the libraries, whose quality was checked on a Fragment Analyzer using the HS NGS Fragment kit. The sequencing was run with an Illumina MiniSeq mid-output kit, including approximately 21% PhiX, and 150 cycles of paired-end reads. On the authors' methods: Reads were processed with MIGEC version 1.2.9 to group reads by UMI and build error-corrected consensus sequences. Post-processing used modified VDJtools version 1.2.1 scripts and the tcR R package. After TCRdb called clones again from the public reads with CATT, rows with identical DNA were merged. TCRdb assigned the V and J calls; the authors' analysis was not used. The sample records under 6,000 delta-chain clones, 9.5% to 13% of which are singletons. About half of the sample is held by the ten biggest clonotypes.

This clone was observed a handful of times. Its antigen is still unknown. The TCRdb record carries a much larger clone's protein, which differs from this DNA's translation at residue 14; a read error is the likely cause, and the protein listed here is the DNA translation. This same CDR3 is encoded by further DNA sequences in the sample. The chain is made from TRDV2 and TRDJ1; TRDD3 fits 9 bases in the junction. The clonotype was recovered from a human donor in good health. The sample taken for sequencing was gamma-delta T cells enriched from blood buffy coat, or unenriched PBMCs (not recorded which). CDR3 loop: CACDTLSLLGEEYSDKLIF. Read as DNA, the sequence is TGTGCCTGTGACACCTTGTCTTTACTGGGGGAAGAGTACAGCGATAAACTCATCTTT.